These 30 T cell receptor beta chains came from one sample sequenced in a study of cytomegalovirus exposure and HLA in healthy donors. In the PCR, 60 Vbeta and 13 Jbeta primers were used. Assay used: immunoSEQ multiplex PCR; TCRdb lists only in-frame clones, some missing. The sample has 130,000 to 150,000 clones, about 70% seen once; the top ten hold 3.5% to 4%. Sequenced sample: PBMCs. The source of these receptors is a man between 18 and 35 years old in good health and CMV-seronegative.

The CDR3 DNA follows: TGTGCCAGCAGCTTCGGGACAGGGGGCGAGGGGGAGCTGTTTTTT. Amino acids: CASSFGTGGEGELFF. This chain links TRBV7-9 with TRBJ2-2; 12 positions agree with TRBD1. Trimming cost V 3 bases and J 8 bases; bases outside gene matches: 4. From germline, CDR1 is SEHNR and CDR2 FQNEAQ (reference sequence). The CDR3 totals 15 residues.

The V call is TRBV30, the J call TRBJ2-2; TRBD1 is a possible D gene (5 bases). In germline, CDR1 is GTSNPN, CDR2 SVGIG (reference sequence). The V and J ends lost 2 bases and 6 bases respectively, with 16 bases between them. The CDR3 contains 15 residues. CDR3 coding DNA: TGTGCCTGGAGTTCGCCAGGGTTGGAATCCGGGGAGCTGTTTTTT. It encodes CAWSSPGLESGELFF.

There are a few counts of this clone. V and J are TRBV10-2 and TRBJ1-1; no firm D call. Trimming shortened V by 1 base and J by 6 bases, and 15 bases separated the two germline ends. The length of the CDR3 is 15 residues. Per germline, CDR1 WSHSY and CDR2 SAAADI. The DNA of the CDR3 is TGCGCCAGCAGTGAGTGGCGGGGTAGCGGCGCTGAAGCTTTCTTT. Translation: CASSEWRGSGAEAFF.

This clone has more than one count but fewer than ten. This chain links TRBV6-6 with TRBJ2-7; TRBD1 aligns across 10 bases. V dropped 7 bases and J dropped 4; count of bases not matched to a gene: 13. CDR1 and CDR2 (germline): MNHNY, SVGAGI (reference sequence). The CDR3 sequence is 16 residues long. The CDR3 coding sequence is TGTGCCAGCACCTCATGGGGGACAGGGGATCGGTACGAGCAGTACTTC. Amino acid sequence: CASTSWGTGDRYEQYF.

The V and J genes are TRBV18 and TRBJ2-7, with TRBD1 as a possible D gene (5 bases). The CDR3 totals 13 residues. V was clipped by 4 bases and J by 1 base, with 8 bases between them. CDR1 KGHSH and CDR2 LQKENI come from the germline V gene. This CDR3 is CASSLGVSYEQYF. DNA of the CDR3: TGTGCCAGCTCACTAGGGGTGTCCTACGAGCAGTACTTC.

CDR3 sequence reads: CASSALPGLAGELFF. The CDR3 DNA sequence: TGTGCCAGCAGCGCATTGCCGGGACTAGCCGGGGAGCTGTTTTTT. The J gene is TRBJ2-2, the V gene TRBV9; 8 nucleotides match TRBD2. V shed 3 bases and J 6 bases; nucleotides not matched to a gene: 7. CDR3 length equals 15 residues. Germline V gene lookup returns CDR1 SGDLS and CDR2 YYNGEE. The whole variable domain, filled in from reference TRBV9 and TRBJ2-2, reads DSGVTQTPKHLITATGQRVTLRCSPRSGDLSVYWYQQSLDQGLQFLIQYYNGEERAKGNILERFSAQQFPDLHSELNLSSLELGDSALYFCASSALPGLAGELFFGEGSRLTVL.

This chain uses TRBV5-1 with TRBJ2-2, with 9 bases lining up with TRBD1. This CDR3 region has 16 residues. J lost 5 bases, V lost 3 bases, and 8 bases had no gene match. Germline lookup yields CDR1 SGHRS and CDR2 YFSETQ. The CDR3 loop is CASSSAGTGWTGELFF. The DNA of the CDR3 is TGCGCCAGCAGCTCGGCCGGGACAGGGTGGACCGGGGAGCTGTTTTTT.

The V call is TRBV7-8, the J call TRBJ1-1, with a possible D match to TRBD1 (5 bases). Trimming removed 5 bases at V and 6 bases at J, with 19 bases between. CDR1 SGHVS and CDR2 FQNEAQ come from the germline V gene. The CDR3 sequence is 15 residues long. CDR3 nucleotides: TGTGCCAGCAGCCGAACCGCAGGGTTTTTGGCTGAAGCTTTCTTT. It encodes CASSRTAGFLAEAFF.

The V call is TRBV7-2, the J call TRBJ2-1, with 7 positions matching TRBD1. The J segment lost 2 bases and the V segment lost 1 base, leaving 5 bases of the junction unmatched. CDR1 is SGHTA and CDR2 is FQGNSA in the germline V gene. The CDR3 is made up of 16 amino acids. This CDR3 reads CASSLVPTGTYNEQFF. The CDR3 DNA sequence: TGTGCCAGCAGCTTAGTTCCGACAGGGACCTACAATGAGCAGTTCTTC.

V usage is TRBV29-1 and J usage is TRBJ2-3; no reliable D call. Germline V CDR1 and CDR2: SQVTM, ANQGSEA. The CDR3 has 9 amino acids. CDR3 bases: TGCACCTCAAAGCTTACGCAGTATTTT. Protein product: CTSKLTQYF.

V and J are TRBV11-3 and TRBJ1-2; D gene ambiguous. Germline V gives CDR1 SGHNT, CDR2 YENEEA. CDR3 length equals 15 residues. The germline V and J ends were trimmed by 2 bases and 6 bases, with 16 bases remaining between them. DNA for the CDR3: TGTGCCAGCAGCTTACTCGCTTCGGTAGGAGATGGCTACACCTTC. As protein: CASSLLASVGDGYTF.

V is TRBV6-5 and J is TRBJ1-4; D not certain. This CDR3 region has 15 residues. Trimming left V 2 bases short and J 8 bases short, with 15 bases between. CDR1 and CDR2 (germline): MNHEY, SVGAGI. CDR3 in amino acids: CASSYGATRREKLFF. CDR3 nucleotide sequence: TGTGCCAGCAGTTACGGAGCAACGAGGAGGGAAAAACTGTTTTTT.

This chain connects TRBV7-9 to TRBJ1-2, with D perhaps TRBD1 (5 bases). The ends were cut back, 10 bases at V and 5 bases at J, with 14 bases in the middle. Germline values: CDR1 SEHNR, CDR2 FQNEAQ (reference sequence). The CDR3 runs 12 residues. The CDR3 loop is CATTQDKYGYTF. The DNA for the CDR3 is TGTGCCACTACACAGGATAAATATGGCTACACCTTC.

V and J are TRBV15 and TRBJ1-4; possible D gene TRBD1, 6 bases. The CDR3 is 18 residues long. Germline V gene sequence: CDR1 LNHNV, CDR2 YYDKDF (reference sequence). The V and J ends lost 4 bases and 2 bases respectively, with 20 bases between them. The CDR3 DNA follows: TGTGCCACCAGCAAAAGACAGGTCGGGGAATACACTAATGAAAAACTGTTTTTT. The encoded protein is CATSKRQVGEYTNEKLFF.

This sequence joins TRBV11-2 and TRBJ1-1, with D possibly TRBD1 on 6 matching bases. V gave up 3 bases and J gave up 0 bases, with 11 bases separating them. The CDR3 length is 15 residues. Per the germline V gene, CDR1 is SGHAT and CDR2 is FQNNGV. CDR3 sequence reads: CASSFQGRMNTEAFF. The CDR3 nucleotides are TGTGCCAGCAGCTTCCAGGGGCGCATGAACACTGAAGCTTTCTTT.

This rearrangement joins TRBV6-4 to TRBJ1-4; no clear D. This CDR3 contains 14 residues. Germline CDR1 is MRHNA and CDR2 is SNTAGT. Between the trimmed V and J ends, which lost 4 bases and 0 bases, there was a span of 6 bases. The CDR3 coding sequence is TGTGCCAGCAGTGTAACTTCAACTAATGAAAAACTGTTTTTT. It yields the protein CASSVTSTNEKLFF.

The rearrangement uses TRBV5-1 and TRBJ2-7, with D maybe TRBD1 (5 bases). CDR3 length: 17 residues. Germline loops: CDR1 SGHRS, CDR2 YFSETQ. V was shortened by 4 bases and J by 1 base, with 21 bases between the two germline ends. The CDR3 DNA sequence: TGCGCCAGCAGCGCGGCCAGGGAAAGGCCAAATTCCTACGAGCAGTACTTC. As protein: CASSAARERPNSYEQYF.

This clone was seen a handful of times. The chain carries TRBV5-4 and TRBJ1-4; no definite D call. The germline V gene has CDR1 SGHNT and CDR2 YYREEE (reference sequence). V was pared by 4 bases and J by 0 bases, with 7 bases between. This CDR3 contains 14 residues. This CDR3 is CASSLGTTNEKLFF. Written as DNA, the CDR3 is TGTGCCAGCAGCCTCGGGACAACTAATGAAAAACTGTTTTTT.

The J gene is TRBJ1-1, the V gene TRBV10-2, with 10 bases lining up with TRBD1. This CDR3 comprises 17 residues. V lost 5 bases to trimming and J lost 4 bases; unmatched junction nucleotides: 13. Germline CDR1 is WSHSY and CDR2 is SAAADI. This CDR3 is CASSSRDRGNLGTEAFF. The CDR3 DNA reads TGCGCCAGCAGTAGTCGGGACAGGGGAAATTTGGGCACTGAAGCTTTCTTT.

The chain employs TRBV7-9 and TRBJ1-1; no definite D call. Germline CDR1 and CDR2: SEHNR and FQNEAQ (reference sequence). The CDR3 is made up of 13 amino acids. Trimming took 5 bases from V and 3 from J, leaving 10 bases between them. The DNA for the CDR3 is TGTGCCAGCAGCCTCACTCGGGACACTGAAGCTTTCTTT. This sequence encodes CASSLTRDTEAFF.

This clone was detected a few times. The genes are TRBV5-1 and TRBJ2-7; D is perhaps TRBD1 (6 bases). This CDR3 comprises 14 residues. The V gene lost 4 bases and the J gene lost 0 bases, with 11 bases spanning the gap. The germline V gene encodes CDR1 SGHRS and CDR2 YFSETQ. The CDR3 DNA is TGCGCCAGCAGCGCGCGGACAGTCTCCTACGAGCAGTACTTC. Encoded protein: CASSARTVSYEQYF.

The J gene is TRBJ2-7, the V gene TRBV7-9; no clear D. The CDR3 extends over 13 amino acids. V lost 5 bases to trimming and J lost 1 base, with 9 bases between them. Germline V gene sequence: CDR1 SEHNR, CDR2 FQNEAQ (reference sequence). CDR3 sequence reads: CASSITDSYEQYF. CDR3 coding DNA: TGTGCCAGCAGCATAACTGATTCCTACGAGCAGTACTTC.

This clone was observed a handful of times. DNA for the CDR3: TGTGCCAGCAGTGAAGCGGAAAGAATAGCATACAATGAGCAGTTCTTC. Its translation is CASSEAERIAYNEQFF. V and J are TRBV6-1 and TRBJ2-1; D is ambiguous. Germline values: CDR1 MNHNS, CDR2 SASEGT. Trimming took off 0 bases at V and 4 bases at J, with 13 bases between the two ends. The CDR3 runs to 16 residues.

The chain recombines TRBV4-1 with TRBJ2-5; no reliable D call. Matching the DNA end better, TRBJ2-7 makes the J call doubtful. CDR3 length equals 13 residues. The germline V gene has CDR1 MGHRA and CDR2 YSYEKL. The CDR3 coding sequence is TGCGCCAGCAGCCTCAACCCGGGTTACGAGCAGTACTTC. Translated: CASSLNPGYEQYF.

V is TRBV7-2 and J is TRBJ2-5, with a possible D match to TRBD1 (5 bases). The CDR3 runs to 15 residues. Trimming stripped 3 bases from V and 0 bases from J, with 11 bases between. The germline V gene encodes CDR1 SGHTA and CDR2 FQGNSA. The CDR3 sequence is CASSFSVRDQETQYF. In nucleotides, the CDR3 is TGTGCCAGCAGCTTCTCGGTCAGGGACCAAGAGACCCAGTACTTC.

The rearrangement joins TRBV6-1 to TRBJ1-5; TRBD1 is a possible D gene (6 bases). Germline assignment: CDR1 MNHNS and CDR2 SASEGT. Trimming removed 1 base at V and 2 bases at J, with 15 bases between. The CDR3 spans 17 residues. CDR3 amino acids: CASSEEGVYRRNQPQHF. CDR3 DNA: TGTGCCAGCAGTGAAGAGGGGGTCTATCGGCGCAATCAGCCCCAGCATTTT.

The rearrangement joins TRBV19 to TRBJ2-1, with D possibly matching TRBD2 (6 bases). CDR1 is LNHDA and CDR2 is SQIVND in the germline V gene (reference sequence). The V gene lost 6 bases and the J gene lost 4 bases, with 16 bases spanning the gap. CDR3 length: 15 amino acids. CDR3 protein: CASRPPGRRYNEQFF. The DNA for the CDR3 is TGTGCCAGTAGGCCTCCAGGGAGGAGGTACAATGAGCAGTTCTTC.

The rearrangement uses TRBV15 and TRBJ2-3; 9 bases align to TRBD2. The CDR3 is 16 residues long. With 0 bases clipped from V and 4 bases from J, the junction kept 5 bases outside the gene matches. Germline V CDR1 and CDR2: LNHNV, YYDKDF (reference sequence). The CDR3 sequence: CATSRDAGGFSDTQYF. CDR3 in DNA: TGTGCCACCAGCAGAGATGCGGGAGGGTTCTCAGATACGCAGTATTTT. Variable domain in full (rest from reference TRBV15 and TRBJ2-3): DAMVIQNPRYQVTQFGKPVTLSCSQTLNHNVMYWYQQKSSQAPKLLFHYYDKDFNNEADTPDNFQSRRPNTSFCFLDIRSPGLGDTAMYLCATSRDAGGFSDTQYFGPGTRLTVL.

The V and J genes are TRBV5-4 and TRBJ2-5; the D gene is possibly TRBD2 (5 bases). From germline, CDR1 is SGHNT and CDR2 YYREEE (reference sequence). The CDR3 covers 17 residues. V lost 1 base, J lost 2 bases, and 18 bases lay in between. In DNA, the CDR3 is TGTGCCAGCAGCTTGCCGCGACTGCGGAGAGGGCAAGAGACCCAGTACTTC. Its protein product is CASSLPRLRRGQETQYF.

The chain is built from TRBV6-5 and TRBJ1-1; TRBD1 matches 7 bases. Trimming cost V 2 bases and J 1 base; bases outside gene matches: 4. The CDR3 consists of 15 residues. The germline V gene has CDR1 MNHEY and CDR2 SVGAGI. DNA of the CDR3: TGTGCCAGCAGTTACCTCGACAGGGAGAACACTGAAGCTTTCTTT. Its translation is CASSYLDRENTEAFF.